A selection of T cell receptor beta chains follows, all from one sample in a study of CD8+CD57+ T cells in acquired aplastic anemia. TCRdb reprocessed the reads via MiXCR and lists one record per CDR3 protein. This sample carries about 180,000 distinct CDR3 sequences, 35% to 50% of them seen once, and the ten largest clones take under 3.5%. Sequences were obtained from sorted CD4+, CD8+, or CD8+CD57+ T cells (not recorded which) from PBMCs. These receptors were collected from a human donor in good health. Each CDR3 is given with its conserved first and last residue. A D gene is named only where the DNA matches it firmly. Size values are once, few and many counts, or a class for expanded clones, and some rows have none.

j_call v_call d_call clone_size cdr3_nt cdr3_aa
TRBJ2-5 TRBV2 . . TGTGCCAGCAGCGGGCCGGGACGGGATGAGACCCAGTACTTC CASSGPGRDETQYF
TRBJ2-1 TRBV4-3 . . TGCGCCAGCAGCCCTGTAGGAAGCTCCTACAATGAGCAGTTCTTC CASSPVGSSYNEQFF
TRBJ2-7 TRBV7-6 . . TGTGCCAGCAGCTTAGCTTCGAGCGAGCAGTACTTC CASSLASSEQYF
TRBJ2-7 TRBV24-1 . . TGTGCCACCAGTGGCGCGACTTCATCCTACGAGCAGTACTTC CATSGATSSYEQYF
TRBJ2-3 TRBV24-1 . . TGTACCACCAGTGACCTAACAGATACGCAGTATTTT CTTSDLTDTQYF
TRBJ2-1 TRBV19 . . TGTGCCAGTAGTAGCCTTATGGACGATGAGCAGTTCTTC CASSSLMDDEQFF
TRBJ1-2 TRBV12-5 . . TGTGCTAGTGGTTTGGGCCGAGTGGGTGGCTACACCTTC CASGLGRVGGYTF
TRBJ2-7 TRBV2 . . TGTGCCAGCAGTGATGAGCAATGGTACGAGCAGTACTTC CASSDEQWYEQYF
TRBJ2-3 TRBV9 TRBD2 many TGTGCCAGCAGCGTAGGGGCTAGCGGAGTGGCTAGCACAGATACGCAGTATTTT CASSVGASGVASTDTQYF
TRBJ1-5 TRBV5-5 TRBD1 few TGTGCCACCAATTTAGGGACAGGGTACAATCAGCCCCAGCATTTT CATNLGTGYNQPQHF
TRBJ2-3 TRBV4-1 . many TGCGCCAGCAGCCATGGCAGGGGCCCAGATACGCAGTATTTT CASSHGRGPDTQYF
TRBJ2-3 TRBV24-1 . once TGTGCCACCAGTGATCCCAGCAGCTTCGCAGATTCCCCAGATACGCAGTATTTT CATSDPSSFADSPDTQYF
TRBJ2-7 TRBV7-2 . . TGTGCCAGCAGCCTAGGGCCCGGGGACGAGCAGTACTTC CASSLGPGDEQYF
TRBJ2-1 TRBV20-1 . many TGCAGTGCTAGAGATGACCCGGAGCGAGAGCAGTTCTTC CSARDDPEREQFF
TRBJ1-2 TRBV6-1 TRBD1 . TGTGCCAGCAGAGGGACAGGGGGGGACCAAACACCCTATGGCTACACCTTC CASRGTGGDQTPYGYTF
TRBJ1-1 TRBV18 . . TGTGCCAGCTCACCAACAAGCGGAGAGATGAACACTGAAGCTTTCTTT CASSPTSGEMNTEAFF
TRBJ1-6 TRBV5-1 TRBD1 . TGCGCCAGCAGCCAAGAGGACAGGGGTCCACCCCTCCACTTT CASSQEDRGPPLHF
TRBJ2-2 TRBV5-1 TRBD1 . TGCGCCAGCAGGGACAGGGACACCGGGGAGCTGTTTTTT CASRDRDTGELFF
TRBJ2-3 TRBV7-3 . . TGTGCCAGCAGCCCGGGACGGGCGGATACGCAGTATTTT CASSPGRADTQYF
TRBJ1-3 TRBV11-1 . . TGTGCCAGCAGCGAGCAGGGCAGCCTCCTCTCTAGAAACACCATATATTTC CASSEQGSLLSRNTIYF
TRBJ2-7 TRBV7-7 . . TGTGCCAGCAGCCCACGTAGCGGCCCCCCCTACGAGCAGTACTTC CASSPRSGPPYEQYF
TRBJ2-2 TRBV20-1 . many TGCAGTGCTAGAGCCCCGACAGCACCCTTCACCGGGGAGCTGTTTTTT CSARAPTAPFTGELFF
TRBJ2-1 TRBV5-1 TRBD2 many TGCGCCAGCAGCTTGGTTACTAGCGGGAGCAATGAGCAGTTCTTC CASSLVTSGSNEQFF
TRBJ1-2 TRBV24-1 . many TGTGCCACCAGTGATGGGAGGTATGGCTACACCTTC CATSDGRYGYTF
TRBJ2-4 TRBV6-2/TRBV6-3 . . TGTGCCAGCAGTTACAGTGGAACCAAAAACATTCAGTACTTC CASSYSGTKNIQYF
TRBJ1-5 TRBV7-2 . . TGTGCCAGCAGCAAGTCGGGACTAGCGGAGACCCAGCATTTT CASSKSGLAETQHF
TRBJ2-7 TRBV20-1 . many TGCAGTGGAGAGTCCGCCTACGAGCAGTACTTC CSGESAYEQYF
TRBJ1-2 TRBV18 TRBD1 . TGTGCCAGCTCACCGACCAATCCGACAGGGGATAGTAATGGCTACACCTTC CASSPTNPTGDSNGYTF
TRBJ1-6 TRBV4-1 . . TGCGCCAGCAGCCAAGAAGGTCTGTTGCTGGAGCCGAATTCACCCCTCCACTTT CASSQEGLLLEPNSPLHF
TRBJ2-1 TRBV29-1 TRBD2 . TGCAGCGTTGAGGCGGGAGGGCTCCGAGGCGCGCAGTTCTTC CSVEAGGLRGAQFF
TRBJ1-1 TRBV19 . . TGTGCCAGTATCATGGATCCTTTAACTGAAGCTTTCTTT CASIMDPLTEAFF
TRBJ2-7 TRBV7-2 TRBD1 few TGTGCCAGCAGCCCCCAGACAGGGCCGAACTACGAGCAGTACTTC CASSPQTGPNYEQYF
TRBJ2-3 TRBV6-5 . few TGTGCCAGCAGTTACCAGGGCGTCATGGCCCCAGATACGCAGTATTTT CASSYQGVMAPDTQYF
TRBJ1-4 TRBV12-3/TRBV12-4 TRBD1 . TGTGCCAGCAGTCGCCATGGACAGGGTGCTGAAAAACTGTTTTTT CASSRHGQGAEKLFF
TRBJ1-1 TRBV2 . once TGTGCCAGCACTAGAAGGGGCCAGCCTGAAGCTTTCTTT CASTRRGQPEAFF
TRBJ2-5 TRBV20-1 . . TGCAGCGCGGGGATCGCCCAAGAGACCCAGTACTTC CSAGIAQETQYF
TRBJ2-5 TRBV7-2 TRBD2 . TGTGCCAGCAGCGAAGTAGCGGGAGGGCGAGAGACCCAGTACTTC CASSEVAGGRETQYF
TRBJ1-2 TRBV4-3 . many TGCGCCAGCAGCCAGTTGACAGGAGATGGCTACACCTTC CASSQLTGDGYTF
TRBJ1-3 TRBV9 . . TGTGCCAGCAGTCCCAGGGAGTATGGAAACACCATATATTTT CASSPREYGNTIYF
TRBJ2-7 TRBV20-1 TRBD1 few TGCAGTGCTAGAGTCCGGACAGGGAACTACGAGCAGTACTTC CSARVRTGNYEQYF
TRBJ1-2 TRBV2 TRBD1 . TGTGCCAGCAGCGGGATGGACAGGAACTATGGCTACACCTTC CASSGMDRNYGYTF
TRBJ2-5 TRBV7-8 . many TGTGCCAGCAGCCGGCACCCTCTTTCCGCACAGACCCAGTACTTC CASSRHPLSAQTQYF